This passage covers 17 T cell receptor beta chains from one sample sequenced in a study of OX40 agonist ivuxolimab in advanced cancers. TCRdb's copy holds only in-frame clones and misses some; the assay was immunoSEQ multiplex PCR. This repertoire shows roughly 58,000 clones, around nine tenths found once; its top ten account for around 0.76%. Specimen: CD4+ or CD8+ T cells sorted from blood, collected in a trial of the OX40 agonist ivuxolimab. The receptors were gathered from an adult with an advanced solid tumor such as melanoma, head and neck, liver or kidney cancer.

This clone was detected only once. The V gene is TRBV10-1, the J gene TRBJ2-1; 10 bases are shared with TRBD2. The junction had 5 bases not matched to a gene; V was cut back by 2 bases and J by 7 bases. The CDR3 spans 15 residues. CDR1 is WNHNN and CDR2 is SYGVQD in the germline V gene (reference sequence). Here the CDR3 reads CASSEVAGGLNEQFF. CDR3 DNA sequence: TGCGCCAGCAGTGAGGTAGCGGGGGGCTTAAATGAGCAGTTCTTC.

The gene calls are TRBV20-1 and TRBJ1-4; D remains ambiguous. Deletions cut 8 bases from V and 0 bases from J, with 4 bases between. Germline V gene data show CDR1 as DFQATT and CDR2 as SNEGSKA (reference sequence). This CDR3 is built from 11 residues. CDR3 sequence: CSLATNEKLFF. In DNA, the CDR3 is TGCAGTTTAGCAACTAATGAAAAACTGTTTTTT.

This chain connects TRBV11-2 to TRBJ2-3; TRBD2 matches 8 bases. The germline V gene encodes CDR1 SGHAT and CDR2 FQNNGV. The CDR3 consists of 15 residues. The J segment lost 6 bases and the V segment lost 3 bases, leaving 8 bases of the junction unmatched. This CDR3 is CASSFLRGAEDTQYF. The CDR3 DNA follows: TGTGCCAGCAGCTTCCTGCGGGGGGCTGAGGATACGCAGTATTTT.

The genes are TRBV6-1 and TRBJ2-3; D is possibly TRBD1 (6 bases). V lost 5 bases and J 7 bases, leaving 13 bases between the germline ends. Germline V lookup: CDR1 MNHNS, CDR2 SASEGT. The CDR3 runs 13 residues. CDR3: CASSQQGRHTQYF. CDR3 nucleotide sequence: TGTGCCAGCAGTCAACAGGGCCGCCATACGCAGTATTTT.

The chain combines TRBV7-9 with TRBJ1-4; 9 bases are shared with TRBD1. CDR1 is SEHNR, CDR2 FQNEAQ, per germline (reference sequence). This CDR3 contains 15 residues. V shed 4 bases, J shed 2 bases, and the junction held 2 bases outside the gene matches. CDR3 region: CASSWDRDTNEKLFF. CDR3 nucleotides: TGTGCCAGCAGCTGGGACAGGGATACTAATGAAAAACTGTTTTTT.

In DNA, the CDR3 is TGTGCCAGCAGCTCACAGACAGGGGAGGGTTTTAACACAGATACGCAGTATTTT. This encodes CASSSQTGEGFNTDTQYF. The rearrangement joins TRBV11-2 to TRBJ2-3, with D tentatively TRBD1 (8 bases). Germline assignment: CDR1 SGHAT and CDR2 FQNNGV. The CDR3 has 18 amino acids. V was cut by 4 bases and J by 2 bases, with 22 bases left in between.

The genes are TRBV7-9 and TRBJ1-3; a weak D match, TRBD1 (5 bases). The CDR3 sequence is 14 residues long. The V end lost 5 bases, the J end lost 4 bases, and 12 bases lay between the germline ends. Looked up from germline, CDR1 is SEHNR and CDR2 is FQNEAQ (reference sequence). CDR3 protein: CASSKGVGGNTIYF. As DNA, the CDR3 is TGTGCCAGCAGCAAAGGGGTAGGCGGAAACACCATATATTTT.

The chain employs TRBV11-2 and TRBJ2-1, with 9 bases lining up with TRBD2. Germline V CDR1 and CDR2: SGHAT, FQNNGV. Trimming at V came to 0 bases and at J to 8 bases, leaving 11 bases not matched to a gene. The CDR3 extends over 17 amino acids. The CDR3: CASSLDWMREGHDEQFF. The CDR3 DNA follows: TGTGCCAGCAGCTTAGATTGGATGCGGGAGGGCCATGATGAGCAGTTCTTC. Variable domain in full (rest from reference TRBV11-2 and TRBJ2-1): EAGVAQSPRYKIIEKRQSVAFWCNPISGHATLYWYQQILGQGPKLLIQFQNNGVVDDSQLPKDRFSAERLKGVDSTLKIQPAKLEDSAVYLCASSLDWMREGHDEQFFGPGTRLTVL.

The rearrangement joins TRBV7-9 to TRBJ2-7; 7 positions match TRBD1. Trimming took 7 bases from V and 4 from J; bases not matched to a gene: 10. The CDR3 is 14 residues long. Germline V gene sequence: CDR1 SEHNR, CDR2 FQNEAQ (reference sequence). The CDR3 here is CASTLGQESYEQYF. In DNA form, the CDR3 reads TGTGCCAGCACCCTAGGACAGGAATCGTACGAGCAGTACTTC. Based on the CDR3 plus reference TRBV7-9 and TRBJ2-7, the full variable domain is DTGVSQNPRHKITKRGQNVTFRCDPISEHNRLYWYRQTLGQGPEFLTYFQNEAQLEKSRLLSDRFSAERPKGSFSTLEIQRTEQGDSAMYLCASTLGQESYEQYFGPGTRLTVT.

The chain uses TRBV19 and TRBJ1-1; 10 bases line up with TRBD1. The CDR3 is 15 amino acids. Germline V gene lookup returns CDR1 LNHDA and CDR2 SQIVND (reference sequence). The trim removed 5 bases at V and 4 bases at J, leaving 7 bases unmatched. CDR3 nucleotides: TGTGCCAGTAGTTCATCGGGACAGGGGAGCACTGAAGCTTTCTTT. Translation gives CASSSSGQGSTEAFF. Variable domain in full (rest from reference TRBV19 and TRBJ1-1): DGGITQSPKYLFRKEGQNVTLSCEQNLNHDAMYWYRQDPGQGLRLIYYSQIVNDFQKGDIAEGYSVSREKKESFPLTVTSAQKNPTAFYLCASSSSGQGSTEAFFGQGTRLTVV.

The V and J genes are TRBV5-4 and TRBJ2-2, with 8 positions matching TRBD1. In germline, CDR1 is SGHNT, CDR2 YYREEE (reference sequence). The CDR3 length is 16 residues. The junction had 11 bases not matched to a gene; V was cut back by 4 bases and J by 6 bases. In nucleotides, the CDR3 is TGTGCCAGCAGCACCGGACAGGGTGGCGTGGCCGGGGAGCTGTTTTTT. Its protein product is CASSTGQGGVAGELFF.

This clone was observed a handful of times. The V gene is TRBV7-6, the J gene TRBJ1-6, with D maybe TRBD1 (6 bases). CDR3 length equals 14 residues. CDR1 SGHVS and CDR2 FNYEAQ come from the germline V gene. Trimming cost V 0 bases and J 6 bases, with 6 bases left between them. CDR3 in amino acids: CASSLAGANSPLHF. The DNA of the CDR3 is TGTGCCAGCAGCTTAGCGGGGGCTAATTCACCCCTCCACTTT. The full variable domain, its missing parts supplied by reference TRBV7-6 and TRBJ1-6, is GAGVSQSPRYKVTKRGQDVALRCDPISGHVSLYWYRQALGQGPEFLTYFNYEAQQDKSGLPNDRFSAERPEGSISTLTIQRTEQRDSAMYRCASSLAGANSPLHFGNGTRLTVT.

The V and J genes are TRBV12-5 and TRBJ2-1; TRBD2 agrees at 13 bases. Germline lookup yields CDR1 LGHNT and CDR2 FRNRAP. This CDR3 contains 17 residues. J gave up 8 bases and V 5 bases, and 12 bases lay outside the gene matches. CDR3 loop: CASGDLLLAGGPYEQFF. CDR3 DNA: TGTGCTAGTGGTGACCTCCTACTAGCGGGAGGGCCGTATGAGCAGTTCTTC.

The DNA for the CDR3 is TGTGCCAGCAGCTTAGATGGGGGGGATCCGCATTTT. This gives the protein CASSLDGGDPHF. The chain is built from TRBV11-2 and TRBJ1-5; a weak D match, TRBD1 (5 bases). Germline CDR1 reads SGHAT; CDR2 reads FQNNGV. V was clipped by 0 bases and J by 15 bases, with 12 bases between them. The CDR3 covers 12 residues.

The rearrangement joins TRBV5-4 to TRBJ2-2; 7 positions match TRBD1. Trimming at V came to 2 bases and at J to 6 bases, leaving 1 base not matched to a gene. The CDR3 covers 13 residues. The germline gives CDR1 SGHNT, CDR2 YYREEE (reference sequence). CDR3 in DNA: TGTGCCAGCAGCTTTGGGACAGCCGGGGAGCTGTTTTTT. It codes for CASSFGTAGELFF.

V usage is TRBV28 and J usage is TRBJ1-5; TRBD1 aligns across 7 bases. Germline loops: CDR1 MDHEN, CDR2 SYDVKM. The CDR3 loop spans 15 amino acids. Trimming at V came to 3 bases and at J to 3 bases, leaving 5 bases not matched to a gene. In DNA, the CDR3 is TGTGCCAGCAGTTTCCGGCAGGGGGACAATCAGCCCCAGCATTTT. Translation: CASSFRQGDNQPQHF. The full variable domain, its missing parts supplied by reference TRBV28 and TRBJ1-5, is DVKVTQSSRYLVKRTGEKVFLECVQDMDHENMFWYRQDPGLGLRLIYFSYDVKMKEKGDIPEGYSVSREKKERFSLILESASTNQTSMYLCASSFRQGDNQPQHFGDGTRLSIL.

The CDR3 DNA sequence: TGTGCCATCAGGCGTGGGGATTCCGGGACAGGGTACACCGGGGAGCTGTTTTTT. This codes for CAIRRGDSGTGYTGELFF. The chain links TRBV10-3 to TRBJ2-2; 9 nucleotides line up with TRBD1. V lost 6 bases to trimming and J lost 3 bases; unmatched junction nucleotides: 14. Germline V CDR1 and CDR2: ENHRY, SYGVKD. The CDR3 has 18 amino acids.